The T cell receptor beta chain described here comes from a study of cytomegalovirus exposure and HLA in healthy donors (TCRdb year 2017). About the study as a whole: An earlier analysis of fewer than 750 of the donors reported 276 Gb of sequence data and about 120 million unique TCR beta sequences obtained from about 180 million T cells. An early release that covered roughly 600 HLA-typed donors contained about 300 gigabases of sequencing data and roughly 84 million unique TCR sequences. Of the approximately 400 genotyped donors, 81% were placed in the genetic ancestry cluster associated with self-reported Caucasian donors. The study aimed to test whether cataloging public T cell receptors could reveal signatures of past pathogen exposure. The study used immunosequencing to profile the T cell repertoires of about 670 subjects and linked those repertoires to cytomegalovirus serostatus. A separate validation cohort of over a hundred different subjects was used in addition to the roughly 670-subject first cohort. The study combined high-throughput TCR immunosequencing, statistical association of individual TCRs with disease status, and machine learning to predict cytomegalovirus infection status. A later analysis re-analyzed previously published TCR beta repertoires from roughly 600 donors and added high-resolution HLA genotyping to study TCR occurrence patterns. The later analysis used no new phenotypic data to find candidate immune exposures, relying instead on TCR beta sequences and their occurrence across donors. An earlier analysis of around 580 of the donors used high-throughput TCR beta sequencing to judge whether each TCR beta V gene segment behaved as functional or pseudogenic. Donor age, sex, ethnicity and CMV serostatus were compiled together with the repertoire data. In a later genetic analysis, genome-wide SNP genotypes for about 55% of the roughly 670 donors were used, and that subset was treated as a discovery cohort. All discovery cohort repertoires had been generated on a single sequencing platform. Both class I and class II loci were covered by HLA typing, at four-digit resolution. The number of typed donors differed by locus: about 629-640 for A, B, C, DRB1 and DQB1; 522 for DQA1; around 610 for DPA1; and about 470 for DPB1. Four to six DR-DQ haplotypes were handled as single units for association and clustering, since linkage in the cohort was strong. Among almost 400 genotyped donors of the cohort, an average of around 240,000 unique TCR beta nucleotide sequences were sequenced per donor, approximately 20% of them non-productive.

Worth noting for this clone: It has no known antigen specificity. Nothing much larger sits one base from this clone, and base qualities are not available.

Libraries were constructed by the immunoSEQ multiplex PCR assay. For the multiplex PCR, a mixture combining 60 forward primers for TCR Vbeta segments and 13 reverse primers for TCR Jbeta segments was used. Amplification of the CDR3 region of rearranged TCR beta genes was performed with a multiplex PCR assay on genomic DNA. Amplified TCR beta libraries were sequenced as 87-base-pair reads on the Illumina HiSeq System. From the authors' description of their analysis: A later analysis tallied roughly 76 million unique TCR beta chains across the 610 or so repertoires, and about 12 million of those chains were shared by two or more donors. A nearest-neighbor algorithm error-corrected the raw reads and collapsed the reads into unique sequences, merging closely related sequences to remove PCR and sequencing errors. V, D and J gene segments were assigned by aligning CDR3 sequences to IMGT reference sequences. For a sequence to be retained, a match of at least six nucleotides to both a V gene segment and a J gene segment was required. Rearrangements were classified as productive when the CDR3 lacked stop codons and remained in frame with V and J, and all other rearrangements were classified as non-productive. CDR3 was defined according to IMGT convention as the region running from the second conserved V-encoded cysteine to the conserved J-encoded phenylalanine. The earlier analysis of about 620 of the donors excluded sequences that lacked an unambiguous match to a single V gene segment. In an earlier analysis of approximately 590 of the donors, V segments were called functional above 56.7% productive rearrangements and were called segregating when the between-donor standard deviation exceeded 5%. To diagnose cytomegalovirus status from the catalog of TCR beta chain sequences, a statistical classification framework was built. In a later analysis, V and J genes were assigned by comparing TCR nucleotide sequences against IMGT/GENE-DB human TR gene sequences. A later analysis assigned CDR3 sequences and most-parsimonious VDJ recombination scenarios with the TCRdist pipeline. In a later analysis, each TCR beta chain was defined by its CDR3 amino acid sequence together with its V-gene family, and reads lacking a unique V-gene family were excluded. As a way to deal with suspected cross-contamination and a sequencing artifact, a later analysis dropped hundreds of nucleotide sequences that were highly shared and had low generation probability. In a later analysis, a clonal expansion index was calculated for each public chain from normalized within-repertoire ranks of inferred template counts. In a later analysis, generation probabilities were computed with a VDJ recombination model fitted to out-of-frame rearrangements, and the resulting probabilities were checked against IGoR. In a later analysis, hypergeometric tests were used to score TCR-TCR, TCR-HLA and TCR-CMV co-occurrence, with a repertoire-size bias correction applied to TCR pairs. False discovery rates were estimated in a later analysis by permuting HLA or CMV assignments 20 times. A later analysis grouped co-occurring TCRs with DBSCAN, adding TCRdist sequence similarity when clustering within HLA-allele-positive subsets. Co-occurrence clustering excluded repertoires with fewer than 30,000 or more than 120,000 public chains, plus five with anomalous nucleotide sharing. Held by TCRdb, this immuneACCESS table contains in-frame sequences only and omits some clones. Under half of the omission traces to an unresolved V gene where checked; the cause of the rest is unknown. V, J and clone size are taken as reported in that table, and D and trimming were inferred from the DNA itself. A total of over 150,000 clones appear in this sample, 79% of them only once. About 1.6% of the sample goes to the ten largest clones.

The research as a whole found: In vitro tests confirmed that a few of the cytomegalovirus-associated TCR beta chains recognize cytomegalovirus antigens. Because HLA typing was unavailable for some donors at each locus, only the typed subset was used in association tests. At a false discovery rate of 0.05, a later analysis linked under 20,000 TCR beta sequences to specific HLA alleles. Some IMGT-functional V segments, including TRBV6-2 and TRBV6-3, could not be distinguished by the 87-base-pair reads and were therefore excluded. A cluster of highly shared sequence variants was judged likely to be a technical artifact of the sequencing pipeline. A later analysis found that most CMV-associated TCR beta chains appeared HLA-restricted, with HLA associations seemingly driven largely by CMV exposure. CMV serostatus was the only immune exposure information available for the cohort. According to the authors, the approach could potentially be generalized to other disease states and immunological phenotypes. According to a later analysis, parvovirus B19, influenza, CMV and Epstein-Barr virus appeared linked to several top co-occurrence clusters. A later genetic analysis associated a missense DCLRE1C variant with V-gene and J-gene trimming of TCR beta chains, and an independent cohort replicated the association. Sequencing depth was assumed to be roughly uniform across donors in the presence/absence analyses, though that assumption may not hold. Some 16 rarely observed V segments, including chromosome 9 orphons, were excluded from the earlier analysis of several hundred of the donors because counts were too low. A later genetic analysis reported fewer N-insertions in productive TCRs among donors in an Asian-associated ancestry cluster than the roughly 640-donor mean. When HLA alleles, especially DR and DQ, strongly co-occurred, TCR associations were difficult to assign to individual alleles. A further reported finding was that TCR beta sequences accurately predicted the HLA-A and HLA-B alleles for most subjects in the first cohort. In both the original and validation cohorts, the classifier was reported to diagnose cytomegalovirus status with high specificity and sensitivity. Correlated functional status among segregating V segments might reflect linkage disequilibrium, but an unknown experimental factor could not be ruled out. The study gave a list of 150 to 200 TCR beta chains associated with cytomegalovirus. In an earlier analysis of fewer than 750 of the donors, most TCR beta V segments were observed in productive rearrangements about 90% or about 30% of the time, broadly matching IMGT annotations. Compared with equally common non-associated chains, HLA-associated TCR beta chains in a later analysis were more clonally expanded and had lower generation probabilities. In this cohort, only TCR beta chains were sequenced, and detectable features were limited by the absence of alpha or paired-chain data. According to a later analysis, TCR association rates differed among HLA loci, with DRB1 alleles showing the most associated TCRs and HLA-C alleles showing the fewest. Most TCR sequences were seen in very few donors, while some public TCRs were found in many individuals.

The cohort consisted of some 670 healthy bone marrow donors. At the time of sampling, every cohort member was nominally healthy, though immune exposures that went unrecorded were likely present. The donor was CMV seronegative and was included in the group of under 450 seronegative cohort members. Every donor gave a peripheral blood sample, and the peripheral blood mononuclear cells from that sample were used for TCR beta sequencing. The Qiagen DNeasy Blood Extraction Kit was used to extract genomic DNA from the blood cell samples. Trimming at the junction amounts to 0 bases on V and 6 bases on J, and the germline ends lie 12 bases apart. The CDR3 covers 14 residues, taking in both the cysteine and the phenylalanine. Only the CDR3 portion is preserved as DNA: 42 bases, with reading frame beginning at the first base. According to the germline V gene, CDR1 reads SGDLS and CDR2 reads YYNGEE.

Sequencing used PBMCs. Recombination linked TRBV9 to TRBJ1-1; the D gene is not confidently resolved. The receptor was derived from a woman aged 18-29 years in good health and CMV-seronegative. The nucleotides are TGTGCCAGCAGCGTAGGTCGGGGTCGCCCTGAAGCTTTCTTT. It codes for CASSVGRGRPEAFF.